This T cell receptor beta chain was identified during a study of blood T cells in healthy people across ages. Points from the study as a whole: More naive CD4+ cells and higher diversity were found in long-lived than in aged donors.

Of note for this clonotype: The antigen remains unidentified.

Every donor contributed about 10 milliliters of peripheral blood by blood draw. With a J-beta primer mix and a sample-barcoded 5' primer, a second PCR ran 7 to 11 cycles. Every cDNA was tagged by a template-switch adaptor with 12 random nucleotides. TCRdb re-called the 5' RACE reads with MiXCR, one entry per CDR3 protein. The data show 1.4 million to 1.5 million distinct CDR3 sequences, with around two fifths seen just once and approximately 7.9% held by the top ten. This TCR was sampled from a woman aged 18-29 years in good health. The sample comprised blood.

The CDR3 sequence: CSAKGAGPGDYNEQFF. In DNA, the CDR3 is TGCAGTGCTAAGGGCGCGGGACCCGGAGACTACAATGAGCAGTTCTTC. This chain uses TRBV20-1 with TRBJ2-1; possible D gene TRBD2, 6 bases. V was cut by 4 bases and J by 3 bases, with 19 bases left in between. This CDR3 spans 16 amino acids. The V gene's germline CDR1 is DFQATT and CDR2 SNEGSKA (reference sequence).